One and the same sample provided the 15 T cell receptor beta chains below, sequenced in a study of blood T cells in healthy people across ages. Through a sample-barcoded 5' primer and a J-beta primer mix, a second PCR was run for 7 to 11 cycles. MiXCR, run by TCRdb on the 5' RACE reads, gives a single entry per CDR3 protein. Among 1.5 million to 2 million distinct CDR3 sequences listed, approximately 28% were seen once. The sequencing input was blood. The receptors shown here come from a woman between 25 and 40 years old in good health.

This sequence joins TRBV29-1 and TRBJ2-3; tentative D call: TRBD1 (6 bases). The germline V gene encodes CDR1 SQVTM and CDR2 ANQGSEA. The CDR3 has 14 amino acids. Trimming shortened V by 3 bases and J by 0 bases, and 10 bases separated the two germline ends. CDR3 sequence (DNA): TGCAGCGTTGAGGGGGCAGATAGCACAGATACGCAGTATTTT. This codes for CSVEGADSTDTQYF.

The sample holds one count of this clonotype. A clone one base away is much larger, so this may be a read error. J is TRBJ1-2 and V is TRBV20-1; a possible D gene is TRBD1 (6 bases). V shed 2 bases and J shed 6 bases, with 16 bases lying between them. The germline CDR1 and CDR2 sequences are DFQATT and SNEGSKA (reference sequence). There are 14 residues in the CDR3. CDR3 loop: CSARKNRVNNGYTF. The CDR3, as DNA: TGCAGTGCTAGAAAGAACAGGGTGAACAATGGCTACACCTTC.

The chain links TRBV7-2 to TRBJ2-4, with a tentative D call TRBD1 (6 bases). The assigned J gene may be wrong: the sequence end matches TRBJ2-7 better. This CDR3 is built from 14 residues. Germline V gene sequence: CDR1 SGHTA, CDR2 FQGNSA. This CDR3 is CASSLARTADEQYF. CDR3 DNA: TGTGCCAGCAGCTTAGCCAGGACAGCGGACGAGCAGTACTTC.

This clonotype was detected many times. The V gene is TRBV5-6, the J gene TRBJ1-2, with TRBD1 matching over 10 bases. The CDR3 is 17 residues long. After removal of 4 bases from V and 3 bases from J, the junction contained 12 bases not matched to a gene. Germline V gene lookup returns CDR1 SGHDT and CDR2 YYEEEE. For the CDR3, the DNA is TGTGCCAGCAGCCCTATCCCCGGGACAGGGGTCTACTATGGCTACACCTTC. Protein sequence: CASSPIPGTGVYYGYTF.

The chain is built from TRBV24-1 and TRBJ2-1, with TRBD2 matching 12 bases. Germline V gene sequence: CDR1 KGHDR, CDR2 SFDVKD. The CDR3 length is 17 residues. After removal of 2 bases from V and 1 base from J, the junction contained 2 bases not matched to a gene. DNA of the CDR3: TGTGCCACCAGTGATTCTAGCGGGGGGGCTTCCTACAATGAGCAGTTCTTC. Protein: CATSDSSGGASYNEQFF.

This clonotype was observed a few times. The chain joins TRBV6-6 to TRBJ1-5, with D perhaps matching TRBD1 (6 bases). V was trimmed by 7 bases and J by 6 bases, leaving 16 bases between them. From germline, CDR1 is MNHNY and CDR2 SVGAGI (reference sequence). CDR3 length: 14 amino acids. CDR3 bases: TGTGCCAGCAATCGTGGGAAGGGGGGTCAGCCCCAGCATTTT. It is translated as CASNRGKGGQPQHF.

The CDR3 DNA reads as TGTGCCTGGAGTGTTGACCGTGATCAGCCCCAGCATTTT. Protein product: CAWSVDRDQPQHF. The V call is TRBV30, the J call TRBJ1-5, with D uncertain. The CDR3 is 13 residues long. Trimming took 0 bases from V and 5 from J, leaving 8 bases between them. Germline V gene data show CDR1 as GTSNPN and CDR2 as SVGIG (reference sequence).

In DNA form, the CDR3 reads TGTGCCAGCAGCTTCGTAGGGGAAGGTACGCAGTATTTT. Amino acids: CASSFVGEGTQYF. This sequence joins TRBV5-6 and TRBJ2-3; tentatively, D is TRBD1 (5 bases). Per germline, CDR1 SGHDT and CDR2 YYEEEE. This CDR3 is built from 13 residues. V was trimmed by 2 bases and J by 8 bases, leaving 12 bases between them.

This clonotype has a handful of counts. The chain carries TRBV6-5 and TRBJ1-1; D uncertain. The V and J ends lost 8 bases and 10 bases respectively, with 26 bases between them. CDR3 size: 15 residues. Germline-derived CDR1 and CDR2 are MNHEY and SVGAGI. CDR3 DNA sequence: TGTGCCAGCCACGACAATGTAGGATTGGCATCCGGAGCTTTCTTT. Encoded protein: CASHDNVGLASGAFF.

This clonotype was counted at least ten times. The V gene is TRBV4-1, the J gene TRBJ2-7, with 8 positions matching TRBD2. CDR3 length: 15 residues. J gave up 3 bases and V 7 bases, and 11 bases lay outside the gene matches. In germline, CDR1 is MGHRA, CDR2 YSYEKL. The chain's CDR3 is CASTGIRGGHYEQYF. CDR3 DNA sequence: TGCGCCAGCACTGGAATCCGGGGGGGCCACTACGAGCAGTACTTC.

This clonotype showed up many times. The J gene is TRBJ2-5, the V gene TRBV20-1; D may be TRBD2 (7 bases). V was trimmed by 6 bases and J by 5 bases, leaving 19 bases between them. The CDR3 spans 14 residues. The germline V gene has CDR1 DFQATT and CDR2 SNEGSKA (reference sequence). CDR3 coding DNA: TGCAGTGCAAAGAGTTGGGGGGGCAGTGAGACCCAGTACTTC. Protein: CSAKSWGGSETQYF.

This clonotype was seen repeatedly, ten times or more. V is TRBV5-1 and J is TRBJ2-1, with TRBD1 as a possible D gene (7 bases). The CDR3 is 12 amino acids. Trimming removed 4 bases at V and 8 bases at J, with 10 bases between. Germline CDR1 SGHRS, CDR2 YFSETQ. CDR3 coding DNA: TGCGCCAGCAGCGGAGGGGGCCATGAGCAGTTCTTC. As protein: CASSGGGHEQFF.

This clonotype has just a few counts. The V and J genes are TRBV20-1 and TRBJ2-7; D ambiguous. Trimming cost V 0 bases and J 2 bases, with 8 bases left between them. The CDR3 extends over 13 amino acids. Germline lookup yields CDR1 DFQATT and CDR2 SNEGSKA (reference sequence). The CDR3 DNA reads TGCAGTGCTAGAGAGGGCGGTACCTACGAGCAGTACTTC. It yields the protein CSAREGGTYEQYF.

The chain uses TRBV2 and TRBJ2-2, with TRBD2 identical over 7 bases. Germline V gene sequence: CDR1 SNHLY, CDR2 FYNNEI. After removal of 7 bases from V and 4 bases from J, the junction contained 6 bases not matched to a gene. The CDR3 is made up of 14 amino acids. The CDR3 spells CASMAGDRTGELFF. In DNA form, the CDR3 reads TGTGCCAGCATGGCGGGAGATCGCACCGGGGAGCTGTTTTTT.

The rearrangement uses TRBV2 and TRBJ2-7, with TRBD2 matching 9 bases. This CDR3 comprises 16 residues. V lost 6 bases, J lost 4 bases, and 13 bases stayed unmatched. From germline, CDR1 is SNHLY and CDR2 FYNNEI. The CDR3 bases are TGTGCCAGCAGGCCAGCATTGGCGGGGGGGCTTTACGAGCAGTACTTC. This encodes CASRPALAGGLYEQYF.